This T cell receptor (beta chain) was obtained from a study of blood T cell repertoires in COVID-19. V was shortened by 0 bases and J by 0 bases, with 18 bases between the two germline ends. Germline values: CDR1 LNHDA, CDR2 SQIVND (reference sequence). The CDR3 is 19 residues long. This table comes from immunoSEQ multiplex PCR, and its TCRdb copy is limited to in-frame clones, with some not included. The sample records about 150,000 clones, approximately 85% being singletons. The chain links TRBV19 to TRBJ1-3, with D unresolved. This clonotype was sampled from a man between 60 and 75 years old with COVID-19, enrolled during active disease. Material: peripheral blood. The CDR3 DNA reads TGTGCCAGTAGTATAGATTCGACCGTGACTGGATTCTCTGGAAACACCATATATTTT. This sequence encodes CASSIDSTVTGFSGNTIYF. The full variable domain, with the rest looked up from reference TRBV19 and TRBJ1-3, is DGGITQSPKYLFRKEGQNVTLSCEQNLNHDAMYWYRQDPGQGLRLIYYSQIVNDFQKGDIAEGYSVSREKKESFPLTVTSAQKNPTAFYLCASSIDSTVTGFSGNTIYFGEGSWLTVV.